This T cell receptor (beta chain) was recovered during a study of blood T cells in healthy people across ages. From germline, CDR1 is MNHEY and CDR2 SMNVEV (reference sequence). The CDR3 consists of 13 residues. The ends were cut back, 3 bases at V and 7 bases at J, with 13 bases in the middle. The use of a sample-barcoded 5' primer and a J-beta primer mix characterized a second PCR of about 6 to 11 cycles. TCRdb recomputed calls from the 5' RACE reads with MiXCR, one row per CDR3 protein. The sample lists about 1,400,000 distinct CDR3 sequences, approximately 42% occurring once. This clonotype is a singleton in its sample.

The sequenced sample consisted of blood. This clonotype was sampled from a woman aged 18-30 years in good health. V usage is TRBV27 and J usage is TRBJ2-7; possibly TRBD1 for D (5 bases). CDR3 DNA sequence: TGTGCCAGCAGTTTTCAGGGTCCCAATGAGCAGTACTTC. Protein: CASSFQGPNEQYF.